This TCR beta chain was retrieved from a study of T cells after posttransplantation cyclophosphamide. TCRdb's table, derived via immunoSEQ multiplex PCR, lists solely in-frame clones and lacks some. The sample carries roughly 15,000 clones, 76% recorded once. Notes on the study in general: Tissue-infiltrating T cells from skin or gut overlapped little with blood T cells. Recipient CMV seropositivity and CMV reactivation strongly tracked TRB clonality. Donor CD8+ memory clones often dominated recipient blood repertoires at later times.

Germline CDR1 SGHRS, CDR2 YFSETQ. The CDR3 is made up of 15 amino acids. V lost 5 bases and J 1 base, leaving 15 bases between the germline ends. This related bone marrow graft donor gave peripheral blood on the day of marrow donation. Concerning this clone itself: Its antigen is currently unknown.

The sample comprised memory CD4+ T cells sorted from PBMCs. The rearrangement uses TRBV5-1 and TRBJ1-1, with D possibly matching TRBD1 (6 bases). The sequence was collected from a man aged 50-59 years. DNA for the CDR3: TGCGCCAGCAGTTTGTCGGAAGGGGGGAACACTGAAGCTTTCTTT. Translating it yields CASSLSEGGNTEAFF.